The rows below give T cell receptor beta chains drawn from one sample of a study of CD8 T cells in ankylosing spondylitis. TCRdb itself ran the 5' RACE reads through MiXCR, one entry per CDR3 protein. The sample contains about 240,000 distinct CDR3 sequences, about 9.1% of which appear only once. Sequenced sample: blood, either unsorted or a sorted T cell fraction (not recorded which). All receptors come from a male donor with ankylosing spondylitis or in good health (not recorded which). Both conserved end residues are part of each CDR3. A D gene is named only where the DNA matches it firmly. Clone size is given for some rows only: seen once, a few or many times, or a class if the clone is expanded.

clone_size j_call d_call v_call cdr3_aa cdr3_nt
. TRBJ2-7 . TRBV4-2 CASSQSGREQYF TGTGCCAGCAGCCAATCAGGGCGGGAGCAGTACTTC
many TRBJ2-1 TRBD2 TRBV11-1 CASRHFNLAGGPDNEQFF TGTGCCAGCAGGCATTTCAACCTAGCGGGAGGGCCGGATAATGAGCAGTTCTTC
many TRBJ2-1 TRBD1 TRBV7-2 CASSTARDRVRNEQFF TGTGCCAGCAGCACGGCCCGGGACAGGGTTAGGAATGAGCAGTTCTTC
many TRBJ1-5 . TRBV5-1 CASSLDGGNQPQHF TGTGCCAGCAGTTTAGACGGAGGCAATCAGCCCCAGCATTTT
many TRBJ2-7 . TRBV5-1 CASSLLQGISYEQYF TGCGCCAGCAGCTTGTTACAGGGTATTTCCTACGAGCAGTACTTC
many TRBJ2-3 . TRBV7-9 CASSLSFGGGTDTQYF TGTGCCAGCAGCTTAAGCTTCGGAGGGGGCACAGATACGCAGTATTTT
many TRBJ2-5 . TRBV12-3/TRBV12-4 CASSLWAGMQETQYF TGTGCCAGCAGTTTATGGGCGGGCATGCAAGAGACCCAGTACTTC
many TRBJ2-1 TRBD2 TRBV20-1 CSASTLAGVGNEQFF TGCAGTGCTAGTACACTAGCGGGAGTGGGAAATGAGCAGTTCTTC
many TRBJ2-1 TRBD2 TRBV12-3/TRBV12-4 CASSWGGGIYNEQFF TGTGCCAGCAGTTGGGGGGGGGGGATATACAATGAGCAGTTCTTC
many TRBJ2-7 . TRBV19 CASSATRRDLSYEQYF TGTGCCAGTAGTGCCACTCGTCGGGACCTTTCCTACGAGCAGTACTTC
. TRBJ1-1 . TRBV5-1 CASSKSQGRENTEAFF TGCGCCAGCAGCAAAAGTCAGGGCAGGGAGAACACTGAAGCTTTCTTT
many TRBJ1-5 . TRBV7-2 CASSLGGPGQPQHF TGTGCCAGCAGCTTAGGGGGGCCCGGTCAGCCCCAGCATTTT
. TRBJ1-6 . TRBV12-3/TRBV12-4 CASSSSNSPLHF TGTGCCAGCAGTTCCTCTAACTCACCCCTCCACTTT
. TRBJ1-2 TRBD1 TRBV9 CASSVAPQGANYGYTF TGTGCCAGCAGCGTCGCCCCTCAGGGGGCAAACTATGGCTACACCTTC
. TRBJ1-5 . TRBV30 CAWSLDDRSSFYSNQPQHF TGTGCCTGGAGTCTTGACGACAGGTCGAGCTTTTATAGCAATCAGCCCCAGCATTTT
many TRBJ2-2 TRBD1 TRBV4-2 CASSTISSRTGNCCGTGELFF TGTGCCAGCAGCACGATTTCCTCCCGGACAGGAAATTGTTGTGGGACCGGGGAGCTGTTTTTT
many TRBJ2-7 . TRBV3-1 CASSRDEGQGQYF TGTGCCAGCAGCCGAGATGAGGGGCAGGGGCAGTACTTC
many TRBJ2-7 . TRBV12-3/TRBV12-4 CASSLTGLIYEQYF TGTGCCAGCAGTTTGACAGGCCTTATCTACGAGCAGTACTTC
many TRBJ2-3 . TRBV7-9 CASSLVDGAITDTQYF TGTGCCAGCAGCTTAGTGGACGGTGCCATCACAGATACGCAGTATTTT
few TRBJ2-2 TRBD1 TRBV5-5 CASSGDRRTGELFF TGTGCCAGCAGCGGGGACAGGAGGACCGGGGAGCTGTTTTTT
. TRBJ2-3 TRBD2 TRBV11-1 CASSLSYGAGGRADTQYF TGTGCCAGCAGCCTATCGTACGGAGCGGGGGGGCGAGCAGATACGCAGTATTTT
. TRBJ1-2 . TRBV20-1 CSASAPGTDSRGYTF TGCAGTGCTAGCGCCCCCGGGACGGACTCTCGGGGCTACACCTTC
many TRBJ2-3 . TRBV6-5 CASSLERSDTQYF TGTGCCAGCAGTTTGGAGCGGAGCGATACGCAGTATTTT
many TRBJ1-2 . TRBV27 CASTILKNYGYTF TGTGCCAGCACCATACTTAAAAATTATGGCTACACCTTC
many TRBJ2-2 TRBD1 TRBV7-7 CASSTGQGFTGELFF TGTGCTAGCAGCACGGGACAGGGATTCACCGGGGAGCTGTTTTTT
many TRBJ1-4 TRBD1 TRBV6-5 CASSHGDRSNEKLFF TGTGCCAGCAGTCACGGGGACAGATCTAATGAAAAACTGTTTTTT
many TRBJ1-2 TRBD1 TRBV5-1 CASSLNSGGGYGYTF TGCGCCAGCAGCTTGAATTCAGGGGGCGGCTATGGCTACACCTTC
. TRBJ2-3 TRBD2 TRBV30 CAWQPTSGPPDTQYF TGTGCCTGGCAACCTACTAGCGGTCCCCCAGATACGCAGTATTTT
many TRBJ1-2 TRBD1 TRBV29-1 CSARTGNDGYTF TGCAGCGCTCGGACAGGGAATGATGGCTACACCTTC
many TRBJ2-1 . TRBV5-5 CASSLNYNEQFF TGTGCCAGCAGCTTGAACTACAATGAGCAGTTCTTC
. TRBJ1-2 . TRBV10-3 CAIGRERSYGYTF TGTGCCATCGGGAGGGAACGAAGCTATGGCTACACCTTC